Described below is a single TCR beta chain sequence and its context. Its target is unknown. The data are from a study of shared clonotypes between healthy human individuals. CD45RO-negative, CCR7-selected cells formed the naive CD8 fraction, which excluded terminally differentiated effector memory CD45RA+ cells. Sequencing was performed with immunoSEQ multiplex PCR; in TCRdb, only in-frame clones are kept and a portion is missing. The table records hundreds of thousands of clones, just over 90% of them present only once. CDR3 length: 15 amino acids. Between the trimmed V and J ends, which lost 3 bases and 6 bases, there was a span of 18 bases. CDR1 is SEHNR and CDR2 is FQNEAQ in the germline V gene (reference sequence). Findings and limits, study-wide: When naive CD4 clonotypes were compared across several donors, about 5% were shared.

Source material: naive CD8+ T cells sorted from blood. The rearrangement links TRBV7-9 to TRBJ2-7; D may be TRBD1 (5 bases). The source is a man aged 25-45 years in good health. The CDR3 sequence: CASSFRFQGEVEQYF. The CDR3 DNA is TGTGCCAGCAGCTTCAGATTTCAGGGCGAGGTCGAGCAGTACTTC.